The 18 T cell receptor beta chains reported below all come from one sample, sequenced in a study of high-grade serous ovarian cancer treatment subgroups. The data were produced by immunoSEQ multiplex PCR, yet TCRdb's version contains in-frame clones alone and is incomplete. The sample has approximately 4,000 clones; about 72% are singletons. Tumor samples were taken before definitive surgery or chemotherapy. Sequenced input: tumor tissue. All receptors derive from a human donor with high-grade serous ovarian cancer.

This clone was detected once. V gene TRBV9 combines with J gene TRBJ2-7; TRBD1 matches 8 bases. The CDR3 loop spans 14 amino acids. V gave up 4 bases and J gave up 6 bases; unmatched junction bases: 9. Germline V gene sequence: CDR1 SGDLS, CDR2 YYNGEE. DNA of the CDR3: TGTGCCAGCAGCCAGACGACAGGGGACGGCGAGCAGTACTTC. Its translation is CASSQTTGDGEQYF.

This clone was detected once. The gene calls are TRBV7-6 and TRBJ2-7, with 12 nucleotides matching TRBD2. The CDR3 is 17 residues long. From germline, CDR1 is SGHVS and CDR2 FNYEAQ. The trim removed 5 bases at V and 2 bases at J, leaving 10 bases unmatched. Written as DNA, the CDR3 is TGTGCCAGCAGCACACCGGGACTAGCGGGTCACCCCTACGAGCAGTACTTC. Encoded protein: CASSTPGLAGHPYEQYF.

This clone was counted a few times. The J gene is TRBJ2-5, the V gene TRBV27; 7 positions agree with TRBD2. This CDR3 contains 13 residues. Germline CDR1 is MNHEY and CDR2 is SMNVEV (reference sequence). Trimming cost V 6 bases and J 5 bases; bases outside gene matches: 6. The DNA of the CDR3 is TGTGCCAGCAGCTTTGGGGGAGGGGAGACCCAGTACTTC. Protein: CASSFGGGETQYF.

The chain uses TRBV7-9 and TRBJ2-5; 7 bases are shared with TRBD1. The CDR3 is 13 amino acids. V lost 4 bases to trimming and J lost 3 bases; unmatched junction nucleotides: 2. CDR1 SEHNR and CDR2 FQNEAQ come from the germline V gene (reference sequence). DNA of the CDR3: TGTGCCAGCAGCTGGGGACAGAAAGAGACCCAGTACTTC. It yields the protein CASSWGQKETQYF.

The chain links TRBV2 to TRBJ2-7; TRBD1 matches 8 bases. V shed 7 bases, J shed 5 bases, and the junction held 10 bases outside the gene matches. From germline, CDR1 is SNHLY and CDR2 FYNNEI. This CDR3 spans 14 amino acids. CDR3 coding DNA: TGTGCCAGCATTTCCGGGACAGGAGGGGACGAGCAGTACTTC. Translating gives CASISGTGGDEQYF.

In this sample, this clone turned up a few times. This chain connects TRBV5-1 to TRBJ2-2; 8 nucleotides agree with TRBD2. CDR3 length: 15 residues. CDR1 is SGHRS and CDR2 is YFSETQ in the germline V gene. V trimming: 4 bases; J trimming: 5 bases; junction bases outside the gene matches: 7. CDR3 in amino acids: CASSLAVAGTGELFF. The CDR3 coding sequence is TGCGCCAGCAGCCTTGCGGTAGCGGGGACCGGGGAGCTGTTTTTT.

A single count supports this clone. CDR3 residues: CASSPGTTYGYTF. The CDR3 nucleotides read TGTGCCAGCAGCCCCGGGACGACCTATGGCTACACCTTC. The rearrangement links TRBV9 to TRBJ1-2, with TRBD1 as a possible D gene (5 bases). Trimming stripped 4 bases from V and 4 bases from J, with 11 bases between. CDR1 and CDR2 (germline): SGDLS, YYNGEE. There are 13 residues in the CDR3.

The chain is built from TRBV10-1 and TRBJ2-1; a weak D match, TRBD2 (7 bases). Germline V gene sequence: CDR1 WNHNN, CDR2 SYGVQD (reference sequence). The length of the CDR3 is 14 residues. With 5 bases removed from V and 2 bases from J, the gap between germline ends came to 10 bases. The chain's CDR3 is CASSLGGPYNEQFF. The CDR3 DNA sequence: TGCGCCAGCAGTCTCGGGGGGCCCTACAATGAGCAGTTCTTC.

V usage is TRBV19 and J usage is TRBJ1-4; D is unclear. V lost 1 base and J 0 bases, leaving 6 bases between the germline ends. Germline V gene data show CDR1 as LNHDA and CDR2 as SQIVND (reference sequence). CDR3 length: 15 amino acids. The CDR3 DNA follows: TGTGCCAGTAGTATAGGTGCAGCAACTAATGAAAAACTGTTTTTT. Residues: CASSIGAATNEKLFF.

The rearrangement joins TRBV4-3 to TRBJ1-2; TRBD1 aligns across 7 bases. CDR3 length equals 14 residues. Germline V lookup: CDR1 LGHNA, CDR2 YSLEER. V lost 4 bases to trimming and J lost 6 bases; unmatched junction nucleotides: 8. CDR3 sequence (DNA): TGCGCCAGCAGCCCAAGTCACAGGGGAGATGGCTACACCTTC. It codes for CASSPSHRGDGYTF.

The sample holds a few counts of this clone. The chain is built from TRBV19 and TRBJ1-1; D gene ambiguous. Trimming took off 4 bases at V and 1 base at J, with 16 bases between the two ends. Germline lookup yields CDR1 LNHDA and CDR2 SQIVND (reference sequence). The CDR3 spans 16 residues. The CDR3 region has the DNA TGTGCCAGTAGTAGCTTTCCGGGGAGAGGGAACACTGAAGCTTTCTTT. Translating it yields CASSSFPGRGNTEAFF.

V usage is TRBV10-3 and J usage is TRBJ2-2; 7 bases line up with TRBD1. Germline CDR1 reads ENHRY; CDR2 reads SYGVKD. The CDR3 is 16 residues long. The V and J ends lost 1 base and 6 bases, in that order; junction bases with no gene match: 8. The CDR3: CAISELDGDSAGELFF. CDR3 sequence (DNA): TGTGCCATCAGTGAGTTGGATGGGGACAGCGCCGGGGAGCTGTTTTTT.

The count of this clone is one. The genes are TRBV20-1 and TRBJ2-2, with a weak D call TRBD1 (5 bases). The CDR3 is 11 amino acids. CDR1 is DFQATT, CDR2 SNEGSKA, per germline (reference sequence). The DNA of the CDR3 is TGCACATACAGGCACACCGGGGAGCTGTTTTTT. The encoded protein is CTYRHTGELFF.

The CDR3 reads CASSAGTSIHEQYF. CDR3 sequence (DNA): TGTGCCAGCAGCGCCGGGACTAGTATCCACGAGCAGTACTTC. The V call is TRBV9, the J call TRBJ2-7; TRBD2 agrees at 8 bases. The CDR3 spans 14 residues. Looked up from germline, CDR1 is SGDLS and CDR2 is YYNGEE. The junction had 7 bases not matched to a gene; V was cut back by 3 bases and J by 5 bases.

This clone occurred once. This chain links TRBV5-4 with TRBJ1-1; 8 nucleotides agree with TRBD1. Germline lookup yields CDR1 SGHNT and CDR2 YYREEE (reference sequence). J lost 1 base, V lost 0 bases, and 5 bases had no gene match. This CDR3 is 16 amino acids long. The CDR3 is CASSLDRGDANTEAFF. CDR3 DNA: TGTGCCAGCAGCTTGGACAGGGGGGATGCGAACACTGAAGCTTTCTTT.

This clone came up once. V is TRBV5-6 and J is TRBJ2-5; weak D call: TRBD1 (6 bases). The CDR3 extends over 15 amino acids. With 4 bases removed from V and 2 bases from J, the gap between germline ends came to 15 bases. CDR1 SGHDT and CDR2 YYEEEE come from the germline V gene. CDR3 region: CASSPGRGPQETQYF. The CDR3 DNA reads TGTGCCAGCAGCCCGGGCAGGGGCCCACAAGAGACCCAGTACTTC.

The V call is TRBV10-1, the J call TRBJ1-1; D gene ambiguous. This CDR3 comprises 12 residues. From germline, CDR1 is WNHNN and CDR2 SYGVQD (reference sequence). Trimming stripped 2 bases from V and 2 bases from J, with 3 bases between. CDR3 sequence: CASSEDNTEAFF. The CDR3 region has the DNA TGCGCCAGCAGTGAGGACAACACTGAAGCTTTCTTT.

The rearrangement links TRBV6-1 to TRBJ2-7; D is perhaps TRBD2 (7 bases). The length of the CDR3 is 14 residues. Germline loops: CDR1 MNHNS, CDR2 SASEGT. Trimming removed 11 bases at V and 2 bases at J, with 19 bases between. The CDR3 coding sequence is TGTGCCGCTCGGGGGCTAGCGGTTCCCTACGAGCAGTACTTC. Amino acids: CAARGLAVPYEQYF.